These 11 T cell receptor beta chains share one sample of origin, sequenced in a study of Graves' ophthalmopathy and Graves' hyperthyroidism. Amplified material comprised TCR beta CDR3 regions derived from RNA transcripts. RT-PCR in the first round used HTBI primers; a second-round multiplex PCR followed. TCRdb passed the multiplex PCR reads through MiXCR, listing each CDR3 protein once. The table lists 680,000 or so distinct CDR3 sequences, 20% to 25% of them singletons. Sequenced sample: peripheral blood. These receptors came from a woman under 30 with stable Graves' hyperthyroidism. Some clones in this sample may be carry-over from other donors' samples.

Notes on this clonotype: This may stem from a read error, because a much larger clone lies one nucleotide away. The conserved phenylalanine or tryptophan normally closing the CDR3 is absent here, so this likely arose from a read error. The rearrangement uses TRBV6-2 or TRBV6-3 and TRBJ2-5; either TRBD1 or TRBD2 may fit D (5 bases each). The CDR3 is 15 amino acids. Germline V gene data show CDR1 as MNHEY and CDR2 as SVGEGT. CDR3 DNA: TGTGCCAGCAGTTATAGCGAGGGGTACCAAGGGACCCAGTACTAC. Amino acid sequence: CASSYSEGYQGTQYY.

This clonotype was seen many times. The chain has TRBV7-8 and TRBJ2-7, with 7 bases lining up with TRBD2. The germline V gene encodes CDR1 SGHVS and CDR2 FQNEAQ. The junction had 15 bases not matched to a gene; V was cut back by 4 bases and J by 6 bases. The CDR3 has 16 residues. This chain's CDR3 is CASSSQLTSSSPEQYF. The CDR3 bases are TGTGCCAGCAGCTCCCAGCTGACTAGCTCTTCCCCCGAGCAGTACTTC.

This clonotype was seen ten or more times. V is TRBV27 and J is TRBJ1-5; the match to TRBD1 covers 12 bases. Germline CDR1 is MNHEY and CDR2 is SMNVEV (reference sequence). The CDR3 has 17 amino acids. With V trimmed by 2 bases and J by 4 bases, 6 bases remained unmatched. CDR3 sequence reads: CASSLGTGGALNQPQHF. CDR3 DNA sequence: TGTGCCAGCAGTTTAGGGACAGGGGGCGCATTGAATCAGCCCCAGCATTTT.

This clonotype has at least ten counts. V is TRBV6-2 or TRBV6-3 and J is TRBJ2-2; TRBD2 aligns across 11 bases. Germline V gives CDR1 MNHEY, CDR2 SVGEGT. After removal of 4 bases from V and 5 bases from J, the junction contained 9 bases not matched to a gene. This CDR3 is built from 17 residues. The CDR3, as DNA: TGTGCCAGCAGTTTCCCGACTAGCGGGGCTAATACCGGGGAGCTGTTTTTT. Its protein is CASSFPTSGANTGELFF.

Many counts were recorded for this clonotype. This sequence joins TRBV30 and TRBJ2-6; TRBD1 agrees at 7 bases. The CDR3 covers 15 residues. Germline CDR1 GTSNPN, CDR2 SVGIG (reference sequence). J gave up 0 bases and V 8 bases, and 7 bases lay outside the gene matches. The CDR3 is CAINRGNSGANVLTF. The CDR3 DNA is TGTGCCATAAACAGGGGAAACTCTGGGGCCAACGTCCTGACTTTC.

This clonotype was counted at least ten times. This CDR3 reads CASSSTGDNSPLHF. For the CDR3, the DNA is TGTGCCAGCAGTTCCACCGGGGATAATTCACCCCTCCACTTT. This rearrangement joins TRBV12-3 or TRBV12-4 to TRBJ1-6; D is undetermined. There are 14 residues in the CDR3. V was trimmed by 4 bases and J by 5 bases, leaving 9 bases between them.

This clonotype has a count of ten or more. The V and J genes are TRBV12-3 or TRBV12-4 and TRBJ2-5; 7 bases match TRBD1. CDR3 length: 14 amino acids. The V gene end was trimmed by 5 bases and the J gene end by 4 bases; junction bases not matched to a gene: 7. The CDR3: CASSPRDSRETQYF. The CDR3 nucleotides read TGTGCCAGCAGTCCGAGGGACAGCCGAGAGACCCAGTACTTC.

The V gene is TRBV28, the J gene TRBJ2-7; D not certain. Between the trimmed V and J ends, which lost 5 bases and 7 bases, there was a span of 15 bases. There are 13 residues in the CDR3. In germline, CDR1 is MDHEN, CDR2 SYDVKM. The CDR3 protein is CASSPGPPPEQYF. In nucleotides, the CDR3 is TGTGCCAGCAGTCCGGGTCCCCCCCCAGAGCAGTACTTC.

This clonotype was recorded at least ten times. The CDR3 DNA reads TGTGCCAGCAGCCTTTGGGACTCTGGGGCCAACGTCCTGACTTTC. Its translation is CASSLWDSGANVLTF. This chain links TRBV27 with TRBJ2-6; D is uncertain. Germline V gene data show CDR1 as MNHEY and CDR2 as SMNVEV (reference sequence). The V end was cut by 6 bases, the J end by 0 bases, with 9 bases between. This CDR3 is built from 15 residues.

V is TRBV5-1 and J is TRBJ2-7; 11 bases are a match to TRBD2. Germline V CDR1 and CDR2: SGHRS, YFSETQ. The ends lost 4 bases at V and 5 bases at J; junction bases unmatched: 11. The CDR3 totals 16 residues. The CDR3 nucleotides are TGCGCCAGCAGCCAACTAGCGGGAGAAGGTACAAACGAGCAGTACTTC. Encoded protein: CASSQLAGEGTNEQYF.

This clonotype appeared many times. The genes are TRBV6-1 and TRBJ2-4; 9 bases line up with TRBD1. The CDR3 runs to 20 residues. V trimming: 2 bases; J trimming: 8 bases; junction bases outside the gene matches: 22. The germline CDR1 and CDR2 sequences are MNHNS and SASEGT. CDR3 nucleotides: TGTGCCAGCAGTGAAACGTTTCTAGGGGTTTATGGGGACAGGGTACACATTCAGTACTTC. Translating it yields CASSETFLGVYGDRVHIQYF.